These 25 T cell receptor beta chains were sequenced from one sample in a study of STAT5B mutations in CD4+ large granular lymphocyte leukemia. Assay used: immunoSEQ multiplex PCR; TCRdb lists only in-frame clones, some missing. The sample carries 30,000 to 40,000 clones, around 75% recorded once. Source material: CD4+ T cells from blood buffy coats. These TCRs come from a human donor in good health.

This clone turned up a few times. The chain has TRBV27 and TRBJ2-1; tentative D call: TRBD2 (5 bases). This CDR3 is built from 14 residues. Germline V gene lookup returns CDR1 MNHEY and CDR2 SMNVEV (reference sequence). V lost 6 bases, J lost 2 bases, and 11 bases lay in between. The CDR3 reads CASRLALTYNEQFF. CDR3 DNA: TGTGCCAGCAGGCTAGCCCTCACCTACAATGAGCAGTTCTTC.

The chain recombines TRBV5-1 with TRBJ2-3; 11 bases align to TRBD2. The CDR3 totals 17 residues. V gave up 0 bases and J gave up 0 bases; unmatched junction bases: 3. The germline V gene has CDR1 SGHRS and CDR2 YFSETQ. The CDR3 nucleotides read TGCGCCAGCAGCTTGGGACTAGCGGGGACTAGCACAGATACGCAGTATTTT. Its protein product is CASSLGLAGTSTDTQYF.

This clone has only a few counts. The rearrangement joins TRBV5-1 to TRBJ1-2; 7 bases are shared with TRBD1. From germline, CDR1 is SGHRS and CDR2 YFSETQ. J gave up 7 bases and V 7 bases, and 4 bases lay outside the gene matches. The length of the CDR3 is 11 residues. The CDR3 DNA reads as TGCGCCAGCCGTCAGGGGGTTGGCTACACCTTC. It codes for CASRQGVGYTF.

This chain joins TRBV6-1 and TRBJ2-7; D uncertain. The germline CDR1 and CDR2 sequences are MNHNS and SASEGT. CDR3 size: 16 residues. The ends were cut back, 6 bases at V and 3 bases at J, with 21 bases in the middle. CDR3 in DNA: TGTGCCAGCAGGGAATATTCGACGGATTCCATCTACGAGCAGTACTTC. Its protein product is CASREYSTDSIYEQYF.

This rearrangement joins TRBV7-3 to TRBJ2-5; 8 bases are shared with TRBD1. The germline V gene encodes CDR1 SGHTA and CDR2 FQGTGA. The V gene end was trimmed by 5 bases and the J gene end by 2 bases; junction bases not matched to a gene: 4. The CDR3 totals 14 residues. CDR3 region: CASSPGTGQETQYF. In nucleotides, the CDR3 is TGTGCCAGCAGCCCAGGGACAGGACAAGAGACCCAGTACTTC.

This clone was seen only a few times. The chain recombines TRBV7-6 with TRBJ2-3; TRBD2 agrees at 10 bases. Germline CDR1 is SGHVS and CDR2 is FNYEAQ. CDR3 length equals 16 residues. V shed 1 base and J 0 bases; nucleotides not matched to a gene: 1. CDR3: CASSLGTSGSTDTQYF. For the CDR3, the DNA is TGTGCCAGCAGCTTAGGGACTAGCGGCAGCACAGATACGCAGTATTTT. Full variable domain (remainder filled in from reference TRBV7-6 and TRBJ2-3): GAGVSQSPRYKVTKRGQDVALRCDPISGHVSLYWYRQALGQGPEFLTYFNYEAQQDKSGLPNDRFSAERPEGSISTLTIQRTEQRDSAMYRCASSLGTSGSTDTQYFGPGTRLTVL.

V usage is TRBV7-2 and J usage is TRBJ1-6; D not resolved. CDR1 and CDR2 (germline): SGHTA, FQGNSA. This CDR3 comprises 11 residues. Deletions cut 2 bases from V and 10 bases from J, with 3 bases between. As DNA, the CDR3 is TGTGCCAGCAGCTTATCCTCACCCCTCCACTTT. Protein sequence: CASSLSSPLHF.

This clone turned up a few times. The chain uses TRBV7-9 and TRBJ2-1; 8 positions match TRBD1. The germline V gene has CDR1 SEHNR and CDR2 FQNEAQ (reference sequence). V trimming: 8 bases; J trimming: 5 bases; junction bases outside the gene matches: 5. The CDR3 spans 13 residues. Written as DNA, the CDR3 is TGTGCCAGCGGCAGGACAGGGAACAATGAGCAGTTCTTC. It codes for CASGRTGNNEQFF.

This sequence joins TRBV6-1 and TRBJ2-3; D possibly corresponds to TRBD2 (5 bases). The CDR3 has 15 amino acids. Per the germline V gene, CDR1 is MNHNS and CDR2 is SASEGT. Trimming removed 4 bases at V and 3 bases at J, with 14 bases between. CDR3 DNA: TGTGCCAGCAGTGGCCAACTAGAGGTGACAGATACGCAGTATTTT. It yields the protein CASSGQLEVTDTQYF.

The chain carries TRBV13 and TRBJ2-5; D may match TRBD1 or TRBD2 (5 bases each). V was pared by 6 bases and J by 4 bases, with 18 bases between. From germline, CDR1 is PRHDT and CDR2 FYEKMQ (reference sequence). CDR3 size: 15 residues. CDR3 loop: CASSFARGGGETQYF. CDR3 coding DNA: TGTGCCAGCAGTTTCGCCCGCGGTGGGGGAGAGACCCAGTACTTC.

This clone was observed a single time. The V and J genes are TRBV6-5 and TRBJ2-5, with 10 nucleotides matching TRBD2. CDR1 is MNHEY, CDR2 SVGAGI, per germline. This CDR3 spans 16 amino acids. J gave up 1 base and V 2 bases, and 4 bases lay outside the gene matches. CDR3 in amino acids: CASSYQAGGVQETQYF. The DNA of the CDR3 is TGTGCCAGCAGTTACCAAGCGGGGGGGGTCCAAGAGACCCAGTACTTC.

The gene calls are TRBV7-6 and TRBJ1-1, with TRBD1 matching over 7 bases. The germline gives CDR1 SGHVS, CDR2 FNYEAQ. CDR3 length: 15 amino acids. Trimming removed 2 bases from V and 1 base from J; junction bases left unmatched: 4. In DNA, the CDR3 is TGTGCCAGCAGCTTACAAGGGACAGAGAACACTGAAGCTTTCTTT. It codes for CASSLQGTENTEAFF.

The chain links TRBV28 to TRBJ2-5; TRBD2 matches at 9 bases. CDR3 size: 16 residues. V shed 5 bases, J shed 2 bases, and the junction held 9 bases outside the gene matches. From germline, CDR1 is MDHEN and CDR2 SYDVKM. CDR3 in amino acids: CASSRGGGQGQETQYF. The CDR3 nucleotides are TGTGCCAGCAGTCGCGGGGGGGGCCAGGGGCAAGAGACCCAGTACTTC.

This rearrangement joins TRBV2 to TRBJ2-7, with 9 bases identical to TRBD1. Germline CDR1 and CDR2: SNHLY and FYNNEI. The V and J ends lost 7 bases and 6 bases, in that order; junction bases with no gene match: 7. The length of the CDR3 is 13 residues. In DNA form, the CDR3 reads TGTGCCAGCAAGGACGGACAGGGGCTCGAGCAGTACTTC. It encodes CASKDGQGLEQYF.

The chain employs TRBV7-9 and TRBJ1-4; D is possibly TRBD1 (5 bases). The CDR3 spans 16 residues. The germline V and J ends were trimmed by 5 bases and 5 bases, with 18 bases remaining between them. CDR1 is SEHNR, CDR2 FQNEAQ, per germline (reference sequence). The CDR3 nucleotides are TGTGCCAGCAGCCACGCGGGGGGAGTGTTGAATGAAAAACTGTTTTTT. Protein: CASSHAGGVLNEKLFF.

The chain carries TRBV18 and TRBJ2-5; 8 bases map to TRBD1. CDR1 and CDR2 (germline): KGHSH, LQKENI. V lost 6 bases and J lost 1; bases outside the gene matches: 4. This CDR3 is 14 amino acids long. The CDR3 is CASSTTGGQETQYF. The CDR3 coding sequence is TGTGCCAGCTCGACCACAGGGGGCCAAGAGACCCAGTACTTC.

This clone was recorded once. The gene calls are TRBV5-6 and TRBJ2-5; 9 positions agree with TRBD2. V gave up 4 bases and J gave up 5 bases; unmatched junction bases: 12. The CDR3 length is 16 residues. Germline-derived CDR1 and CDR2 are SGHDT and YYEEEE. The CDR3 region has the DNA TGTGCCAGCAGCCTCGGCGGGGGGGCGTTCAGTGAGACCCAGTACTTC. Translation: CASSLGGGAFSETQYF.

This clone has a handful of counts. The CDR3 DNA is TGTGCCAGTAGTGAACAGGGCACCAAACTGTTTTTT. This encodes CASSEQGTKLFF. The chain is built from TRBV19 and TRBJ1-4; a possible D gene is TRBD1 (6 bases). V shed 5 bases and J shed 11 bases, with 12 bases lying between them. This CDR3 comprises 12 residues. Germline-derived CDR1 and CDR2 are LNHDA and SQIVND (reference sequence).

V gene TRBV4-3 combines with J gene TRBJ2-2, with D maybe TRBD2 (7 bases). Trimming took off 3 bases at V and 5 bases at J, with 13 bases between the two ends. This CDR3 spans 15 amino acids. Germline CDR1 is LGHNA and CDR2 is YSLEER. The CDR3, as DNA: TGCGCCAGCAGCCAGGGGGGGGCTGGGACCGGGGAGCTGTTTTTT. As protein: CASSQGGAGTGELFF.

The rearrangement joins TRBV2 to TRBJ2-4, with D uncertain. V lost 1 base, J lost 15 bases, and 13 bases lay in between. The CDR3 sequence is 12 residues long. Germline CDR1 reads SNHLY; CDR2 reads FYNNEI. CDR3 amino acids: CASSEEAVRRYF. The CDR3 region has the DNA TGTGCCAGCAGTGAAGAGGCGGTCCGAAGGTACTTC.

In its sample, this clone was seen a few times. The chain couples TRBV18 to TRBJ1-5, with D perhaps TRBD1 (6 bases). Deletions cut 5 bases from V and 1 base from J, with 9 bases between. The germline CDR1 and CDR2 sequences are KGHSH and LQKENI. There are 14 residues in the CDR3. Written as DNA, the CDR3 is TGTGCCAGCTCAACGGACAGCAGCAATCAGCCCCAGCATTTT. Translation gives CASSTDSSNQPQHF.

This sequence joins TRBV27 and TRBJ1-4; D is perhaps TRBD1 (5 bases). The germline CDR1 and CDR2 sequences are MNHEY and SMNVEV (reference sequence). The CDR3 contains 16 residues. The V and J ends lost 5 bases and 0 bases respectively, with 13 bases between them. The CDR3: CASSRTGRATNEKLFF. DNA for the CDR3: TGTGCCAGCAGTCGTACCGGCAGGGCAACTAATGAAAAACTGTTTTTT.

V is TRBV5-1 and J is TRBJ2-5; D is uncertain. The CDR3 is 13 residues long. Trimming took 3 bases from V and 4 from J, leaving 10 bases between them. Germline CDR1 and CDR2: SGHRS and YFSETQ. CDR3 bases: TGCGCCAGCAGCTCTGGCGCGGCAGAGACCCAGTACTTC. It yields the protein CASSSGAAETQYF.

The rearrangement joins TRBV19 to TRBJ1-5; a weak D match, TRBD1 (6 bases). CDR1 LNHDA and CDR2 SQIVND come from the germline V gene (reference sequence). V was trimmed by 0 bases and J by 5 bases, leaving 17 bases between them. CDR3 length: 17 amino acids. This CDR3 is CASSIDPGQLGDQPQHF. CDR3 coding DNA: TGTGCCAGTAGTATAGATCCTGGACAGTTGGGAGATCAGCCCCAGCATTTT.

This clone has only a few counts. CDR3 amino acids: CASSLTSSGKLDEQFF. In DNA form, the CDR3 reads TGTGCCAGCAGCTTAACGTCGAGCGGGAAGTTGGATGAGCAGTTCTTC. The V call is TRBV7-3, the J call TRBJ2-1, with 7 bases that match TRBD2. Trimming at V came to 0 bases and at J to 8 bases, leaving 10 bases not matched to a gene. The CDR3 is 16 amino acids. Per germline, CDR1 SGHTA and CDR2 FQGTGA.